One sample yielded the 14 T cell receptor beta chains listed below, sequenced in a study of T cell clones after liver transplantation. Data came from immunoSEQ multiplex PCR; TCRdb stores just in-frame clones and leaves some out. The sample lists some 110,000 clones, 80% to 85% seen once, with around 0.94% in the top ten. Sequenced material: CD4+ T cells from blood, taken before liver transplant. Receptors were obtained from a human donor who received a liver transplant.

This clone appeared once. The genes are TRBV27 and TRBJ2-1; D is tentatively TRBD1 or TRBD2 (6 bases each). The CDR3 sequence is 15 residues long. V was clipped by 6 bases and J by 8 bases, with 20 bases between them. Germline V gives CDR1 MNHEY, CDR2 SMNVEV (reference sequence). The CDR3 protein is CASSSGGLGGYEQFF. CDR3 sequence (DNA): TGTGCCAGCAGCTCCGGAGGACTGGGGGGCTATGAGCAGTTCTTC.

The V call is TRBV14, the J call TRBJ2-5; TRBD1 is a possible D gene (5 bases). V lost 0 bases and J lost 7, with 12 bases in between. The CDR3 is 14 residues long. Germline V gives CDR1 SGHDN, CDR2 FVKESK. The CDR3 is CASSQDVLGVTQYF. The CDR3, as DNA: TGTGCCAGCAGCCAAGATGTATTAGGGGTGACCCAGTACTTC. Filled out from reference TRBV14 and TRBJ2-5, the complete variable domain reads EAGVTQFPSHSVIEKGQTVTLRCDPISGHDNLYWYRRVMGKEIKFLLHFVKESKQDESGMPNNRFLAERTGGTYSTLKVQPAELEDSGVYFCASSQDVLGVTQYFGPGTRLLVL.

The chain couples TRBV6-5 to TRBJ2-1; D unresolved. V gave up 0 bases and J gave up 1 base, with 4 bases separating them. Germline CDR1 MNHEY, CDR2 SVGAGI. The CDR3 sequence is 14 residues long. CDR3 bases: TGTGCCAGCAGTTACTCGGGTTCCTACAATGAGCAGTTCTTC. It encodes CASSYSGSYNEQFF.

The chain has TRBV5-4 and TRBJ1-3, with D hard to call. This CDR3 comprises 14 residues. Germline V gene lookup returns CDR1 SGHNT and CDR2 YYREEE (reference sequence). V was clipped by 1 base and J by 4 bases, with 9 bases between them. The DNA of the CDR3 is TGTGCCAGCAGCTTGCCGGGAAGAGGAAACACCATATATTTT. The encoded protein is CASSLPGRGNTIYF.

The V call is TRBV13, the J call TRBJ2-3; 10 nucleotides line up with TRBD1. Trimming removed 5 bases from V and 2 bases from J; junction bases left unmatched: 7. The V gene's germline CDR1 is PRHDT and CDR2 FYEKMQ (reference sequence). The CDR3 covers 16 residues. The DNA for the CDR3 is TGTGCCAGCAGCACGGGACAGGGGATGTCCACAGATACGCAGTATTTT. It encodes CASSTGQGMSTDTQYF.

The genes are TRBV29-1 and TRBJ1-5; the D gene is possibly TRBD1 (5 bases). Between the trimmed V and J ends, which lost 6 bases and 1 base, there was a span of 13 bases. CDR3 length: 14 amino acids. The germline V gene has CDR1 SQVTM and CDR2 ANQGSEA. CDR3 DNA: TGCAGCGTCGGTACAGGTTCCAGCAATCAGCCCCAGCATTTT. It yields the protein CSVGTGSSNQPQHF. The variable domain in full, with the rest retrieved from reference TRBV29-1 and TRBJ1-5, is SAVISQKPSRDICQRGTSLTIQCQVDSQVTMMFWYRQQPGQSLTLIATANQGSEATYESGFVIDKFPISRPNLTFSTLTVSNMSPEDSSIYLCSVGTGSSNQPQHFGDGTRLSIL.

The rearrangement joins TRBV7-3 to TRBJ2-1; D is perhaps TRBD1 (6 bases). The V and J ends lost 3 bases and 7 bases respectively, with 16 bases between them. Looked up from germline, CDR1 is SGHTA and CDR2 is FQGTGA. CDR3 length: 15 amino acids. The CDR3 is CASSLGGPQGNEQFF. CDR3 nucleotide sequence: TGTGCCAGCAGCTTGGGTGGACCGCAGGGGAATGAGCAGTTCTTC.

The rearrangement links TRBV10-1 to TRBJ1-2; D call uncertain. V lost 7 bases and J 0 bases, leaving 9 bases between the germline ends. From germline, CDR1 is WNHNN and CDR2 SYGVQD (reference sequence). The CDR3 runs 13 residues. CDR3 residues: CASTSRSNYGYTF. The CDR3 DNA reads TGCGCCAGCACCTCTAGGTCTAACTATGGCTACACCTTC.

This clone was recorded a few times. This sequence joins TRBV7-8 and TRBJ1-5; D not resolved. Trimming pared 0 bases from V and 4 bases from J, leaving 1 base between. CDR1 and CDR2 from the germline V gene are SGHVS and FQNEAQ. The CDR3 runs to 12 residues. The CDR3 spells CASSLANQPQHF. CDR3 bases: TGTGCCAGCAGCTTAGCTAATCAGCCCCAGCATTTT.

V and J are TRBV15 and TRBJ2-5; D is possibly TRBD1 (6 bases). The length of the CDR3 is 16 residues. With 0 bases removed from V and 1 base from J, the gap between germline ends came to 12 bases. CDR1 and CDR2 from the germline V gene are LNHNV and YYDKDF (reference sequence). The CDR3 nucleotides read TGTGCCACCAGCAGAGATGCATCGACAGGCCAAGAGACCCAGTACTTC. Amino acid sequence: CATSRDASTGQETQYF.

The chain carries TRBV19 and TRBJ1-6, with D tentatively TRBD1 (6 bases). With 6 bases removed from V and 5 bases from J, the gap between germline ends came to 11 bases. CDR3 length: 14 amino acids. The germline V gene has CDR1 LNHDA and CDR2 SQIVND (reference sequence). The CDR3: CASRWRGDNSPLHF. CDR3 in DNA: TGTGCCAGTAGATGGAGGGGGGATAATTCACCCCTCCACTTT.

The V gene is TRBV5-4, the J gene TRBJ2-7, with TRBD1 matching 9 bases. The CDR3 is made up of 16 amino acids. With V trimmed by 4 bases and J by 0 bases, 8 bases remained unmatched. Germline V CDR1 and CDR2: SGHNT, YYREEE (reference sequence). The CDR3 DNA reads as TGTGCCAGCAGCCCGGCCGGGACAGGGAGCTCCTACGAGCAGTACTTC. It codes for CASSPAGTGSSYEQYF.

The chain combines TRBV5-1 with TRBJ1-1, with 7 bases matching TRBD1. Germline CDR1 is SGHRS and CDR2 is YFSETQ. CDR3 length: 16 amino acids. V dropped 0 bases and J dropped 0; count of bases not matched to a gene: 5. The CDR3 coding sequence is TGCGCCAGCAGCTTGGCCCAGACAGGGCTGAACACTGAAGCTTTCTTT. Its protein product is CASSLAQTGLNTEAFF.

V and J are TRBV7-8 and TRBJ1-6; weak D call: TRBD1 (5 bases). This CDR3 has 14 amino acids. Germline assignment: CDR1 SGHVS and CDR2 FQNEAQ. The V gene lost 2 bases and the J gene lost 7 bases, with 9 bases spanning the gap. In DNA, the CDR3 is TGTGCCAGCAGCTTACCCCGACAGAATTCACCCCTCCACTTT. This codes for CASSLPRQNSPLHF. The full variable domain, in which reference TRBV7-8 and TRBJ1-6 provide the parts outside the CDR3, is GAGVSQSPRYKVAKRGQDVALRCDPISGHVSLFWYQQALGQGPEFLTYFQNEAQLDKSGLPSDRFFAERPEGSVSTLKIQRTQQEDSAVYLCASSLPRQNSPLHFGNGTRLTVT.